These 10 T cell receptor beta chains came from one sample sequenced in a study of blood T cell repertoires in COVID-19. Sequenced by immunoSEQ multiplex PCR; TCRdb stores in-frame clones only, minus some. The table includes nearly 250,000 clones, 75% to 90% detected once. Sequenced input: PBMCs or T cells enriched from blood (not recorded which). The receptors originated from a middle-aged man who had been exposed to COVID-19.

The V gene is TRBV6-5, the J gene TRBJ1-1, with 7 bases matching TRBD1. Germline values: CDR1 MNHEY, CDR2 SVGAGI. The CDR3 extends over 14 amino acids. Unmatched junction bases numbered 8, after V lost 5 bases and J lost 5 bases. The CDR3 is CASSIQGTGTEAFF. In nucleotides, the CDR3 is TGTGCCAGCAGTATACAGGGGACCGGGACTGAAGCTTTCTTT.

V and J are TRBV6-5 and TRBJ2-5; the D gene is possibly TRBD2 (6 bases). Trimming shortened V by 9 bases and J by 4 bases, and 12 bases separated the two germline ends. The CDR3 length is 12 residues. Germline assignment: CDR1 MNHEY and CDR2 SVGAGI. This CDR3 reads CASRELVETQYF. DNA of the CDR3: TGTGCCAGTCGGGAGTTGGTAGAGACCCAGTACTTC.

This chain joins TRBV19 and TRBJ1-2, with D unclear. The CDR3 contains 15 residues. V lost 3 bases and J lost 4, with 15 bases in between. Germline CDR1 and CDR2: LNHDA and SQIVND (reference sequence). The chain's CDR3 is CASSIGSSAVYGYTF. The CDR3 DNA reads TGTGCCAGTAGTATTGGGTCCTCGGCGGTCTATGGCTACACCTTC.

The CDR3 is CASSPVSGGRRAGELFF. The DNA of the CDR3 is TGTGCCAGCAGCCCCGTCTCGGGCGGGAGGAGGGCCGGGGAGCTGTTTTTT. The chain is built from TRBV4-2 and TRBJ2-2, with 8 nucleotides matching TRBD2. In germline, CDR1 is LGHNA, CDR2 YNFKEQ. CDR3 length: 17 residues. Trimming took 4 bases from V and 6 from J; bases not matched to a gene: 13.

The genes are TRBV4-2 and TRBJ1-2; 8 bases are a match to TRBD1. The CDR3 contains 14 residues. Germline V gene sequence: CDR1 LGHNA, CDR2 YNFKEQ. The V segment lost 6 bases and the J segment 8 bases; nucleotides outside the gene matches: 11. CDR3 sequence reads: CASSLARGLGGYTF. Here the CDR3 DNA reads TGTGCCAGCAGTCTAGCCAGGGGGCTGGGAGGCTACACCTTC.

V is TRBV7-2 and J is TRBJ2-1; tentative D call: TRBD1 (5 bases). Germline loops: CDR1 SGHTA, CDR2 FQGNSA. V lost 5 bases to trimming and J lost 10 bases, with 15 bases between them. This CDR3 is 13 amino acids long. CDR3 region: CASSPTPDSEQFF. The DNA for the CDR3 is TGTGCCAGCAGCCCCACCCCTGACAGCGAGCAGTTCTTC.

The V gene is TRBV5-5, the J gene TRBJ2-7; weak D call: TRBD1 (5 bases). V gave up 0 bases and J gave up 3 bases, with 13 bases separating them. Germline CDR1 is SGHKS and CDR2 is YYEKEE (reference sequence). This CDR3 has 15 amino acids. The CDR3 sequence is CASSLAGLVNYEQYF. CDR3 nucleotides: TGTGCCAGCAGCTTGGCAGGGTTAGTAAACTACGAGCAGTACTTC.

The chain has TRBV30 and TRBJ1-1; TRBD1 agrees at 10 bases. V was pared by 5 bases and J by 4 bases, with 4 bases of the junction left unmatched. This CDR3 has 13 amino acids. Germline CDR1 and CDR2: GTSNPN and SVGIG (reference sequence). The chain's CDR3 is CAWDRGLSTEAFF. CDR3 coding DNA: TGTGCCTGGGACAGGGGGCTTAGCACTGAAGCTTTCTTT.

The V call is TRBV6-5, the J call TRBJ1-2, with D possibly TRBD1 on 5 matching bases. The V end lost 8 bases, the J end lost 4 bases, and 14 bases lay between the germline ends. CDR3 length equals 13 residues. The V gene's germline CDR1 is MNHEY and CDR2 SVGAGI. Here the CDR3 DNA reads TGTGCCAGCTCCCGCGGGGGACTCTATGGCTACACCTTC. Translated: CASSRGGLYGYTF.

The gene calls are TRBV5-1 and TRBJ2-7; 7 positions match TRBD1. Per germline, CDR1 SGHRS and CDR2 YFSETQ. The CDR3 contains 17 residues. The junction had 18 bases not matched to a gene; V was cut back by 0 bases and J by 9 bases. CDR3 coding DNA: TGCGCCAGCAGCTTGGATAGGGACAGTCGTTTGACTACCATGCAGTACTTC. Protein product: CASSLDRDSRLTTMQYF.